This is a list of T cell receptor beta chains from one sample in a study of tumor and adjacent non-tumor tissue in lung cancer. TCRdb fed the multiplex PCR reads into MiXCR, producing one record per CDR3 protein. The sample has about 200,000 distinct CDR3 sequences, roughly 70% seen once; the top ten hold almost 25%. The specimen sequenced was lung tumor tissue. The receptors stem from a man between 60 and 75 years old with non-small cell lung cancer. Both conserved end residues are part of each CDR3. D genes are given only for firm matches. For some rows the clone size is stated as once, few or many, or as a class when expanded; others skip it.

>TRBD2|-|TRBV7-9|TRBJ2-2
TGTGCCAGCAGGCCTACCGGGACTACCCTCACAGGGGAGCTGTTTTTT
CASRPTGTTLTGELFF
>-|-|TRBV7-2|TRBJ1-5
TGTGCCAGCAGCCCAGGGGTTGATCAGCCCCAGCATTTT
CASSPGVDQPQHF
>-|-|TRBV29-1|TRBJ1-1
TGCAGCGTCCGACCGAGGACCACTGAAGCTTTCTTT
CSVRPRTTEAFF
>TRBD1|-|TRBV20-1|TRBJ1-4
TGCAGTGCTAGTGACGGGACAGTGGCAGAAAAGCTGTTTTTT
CSASDGTVAEKLFF
>-|-|TRBV6-1|TRBJ2-1
TGTGCCAGCAGTGAACAAGGGGGGGGGTTAGATGAGCAGTTCTTC
CASSEQGGGLDEQFF
>-|-|TRBV12-3/TRBV12-4|TRBJ2-5
TGTGCCTGCAGCCTCCCAAGCACACAAGGGACCCAGTACTTC
CACSLPSTQGTQYF
>TRBD2|few|TRBV4-2|TRBJ2-7
TGTGCCAGCAGCCCGCTGGGGGGGACCTACGAGCAGTACTTC
CASSPLGGTYEQYF
>TRBD2|-|TRBV20-1|TRBJ2-1
TGCGGTGCAGGGACTAGCGGGCGTCTTAATGAGCAGTTCTTC
CGAGTSGRLNEQFF
>TRBD1|-|TRBV18|TRBJ2-3
TGTGCCAGCTCACGCCAGGGACAGTCGGGAGATACGCAGTATTTT
CASSRQGQSGDTQYF
>-|once|TRBV11-3|TRBJ2-5
TGTGTCAGCAGCTCGCAGAGTCGAGGGCGTGGGTTCCAAGAGACCCAGTACTTC
CVSSSQSRGRGFQETQYF
>-|once|TRBV11-3|TRBJ2-1
TGTGTCAGCAACTTAGCACGGTATAATGAGCAGTTCTTC
CVSNLARYNEQFF
>TRBD1|many|TRBV20-1|TRBJ2-7
TGCAGTGCAACGGACAGGGCGATTGAGCAGTACTTC
CSATDRAIEQYF
>-|-|TRBV6-5|TRBJ2-7
TGTGCCTGCAGTCCACGAAGGACACACGAGCAGTACTTC
CACSPRRTHEQYF
>TRBD1|-|TRBV28|TRBJ2-7
TGTGCCAGCAGTTTTTATCGGGTGGGACAGAGGCAAGAGCAGTACTTC
CASSFYRVGQRQEQYF
>-|-|TRBV12-3/TRBV12-4|TRBJ1-1
TGTGCCAACAGTTTCCCAGGGATACTGAACACTGAAGCATTCTTT
CANSFPGILNTEAFF
>-|-|TRBV11-3|TRBJ2-1
TGTGCCAGCAGTTTAGTAACGGGAGTCTCCAATGAGCAGTTCTTT
CASSLVTGVSNEQFF
>-|-|TRBV10-2|TRBJ2-5
TGCGCCAGTTCATCCCTGGTGGGATATGAGACCCAGTACTTC
CASSSLVGYETQYF
>-|-|TRBV4-1|TRBJ2-3
TGCGCCAGCAGCCAAGATGGGGCAGGGGATCAGCCCCAGTATTTT
CASSQDGAGDQPQYF
>-|few|TRBV6-6|TRBJ2-3
TGTGCCAGCAATGTCGGCGGGAAGGGAGATACGCAGTATTTT
CASNVGGKGDTQYF
>-|-|TRBV28|TRBJ1-5
TGTGCCAGCAGTACAGGAGGGGCTCGTCAGCCCCAGCATTTT
CASSTGGARQPQHF
>-|once|TRBV11-2|TRBJ2-5
TGTGCCAACAGCTCTACAGGAGAAGAGGCCCAGTACTTC
CANSSTGEEAQYF
>-|-|TRBV20-1|TRBJ2-5
TGCTGTGATAGTCGGGGGGCCAGGGAGACCCAGTACTTC
CCDSRGARETQYF
>TRBD1|-|TRBV20-1|TRBJ2-5
TGCAGTGCTAGGCCAGGGGGCTTAGAAGAGGCCCAGTACTTC
CSARPGGLEEAQYF
>-|medium-sized|TRBV11-3|TRBJ2-1
TGTGCCAGCAGCCCCCGGATTTTCGGGTACAATGAGCAGTTCTTC
CASSPRIFGYNEQFF
>TRBD1|-|TRBV6-5|TRBJ1-2
TGTGCCAGCAGGTGGACAGGGCGGTTGGATGGCTACACCTTC
CASRWTGRLDGYTF